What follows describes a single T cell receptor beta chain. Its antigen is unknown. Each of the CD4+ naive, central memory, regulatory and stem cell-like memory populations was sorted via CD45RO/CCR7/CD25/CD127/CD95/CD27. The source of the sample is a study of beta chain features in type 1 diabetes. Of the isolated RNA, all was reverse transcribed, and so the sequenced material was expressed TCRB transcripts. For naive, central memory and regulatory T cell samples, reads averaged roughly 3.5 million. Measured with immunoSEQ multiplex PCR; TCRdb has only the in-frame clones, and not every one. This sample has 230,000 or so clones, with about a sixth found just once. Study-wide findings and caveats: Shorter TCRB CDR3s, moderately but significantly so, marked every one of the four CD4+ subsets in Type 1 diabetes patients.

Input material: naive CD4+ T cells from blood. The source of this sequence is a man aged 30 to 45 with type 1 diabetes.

The CDR3 loop reads CASSQEKTSGSREQYF. The CDR3 DNA sequence: TGCGCCAGCAGCCAAGAGAAAACTAGCGGGAGTCGGGAGCAGTACTTC. V is TRBV4-1 and J is TRBJ2-7; 11 bases are a match to TRBD2. The junction had 8 bases not matched to a gene; V was cut back by 0 bases and J by 7 bases. This CDR3 is 16 amino acids long. The germline CDR1 and CDR2 sequences are MGHRA and YSYEKL.